A single sample gave rise to the 22 T cell receptor beta chains below, sequenced in a study of blood T cell repertoires in COVID-19. Produced via immunoSEQ multiplex PCR; TCRdb's table is partial and in-frame only. Among over 250,000 clones, roughly 87% were seen once, and the ten largest hold roughly 15%. Sequences were obtained from peripheral blood. Receptor source: a human donor in a cohort sampled during active COVID-19.

The J gene is TRBJ1-1, the V gene TRBV6-5; TRBD1 aligns across 11 bases. The CDR3 has 15 residues. CDR1 and CDR2 from the germline V gene are MNHEY and SVGAGI. V lost 6 bases and J lost 6; bases outside the gene matches: 9. The DNA of the CDR3 is TGTGCCAGCAGGATTCGGACAGGGGGCGGCCCTGAAGCTTTCTTT. Protein sequence: CASRIRTGGGPEAFF.

The J gene is TRBJ1-2, the V gene TRBV28; 8 bases map to TRBD1. Germline V CDR1 and CDR2: MDHEN, SYDVKM. After removal of 6 bases from V and 5 bases from J, the junction contained 11 bases not matched to a gene. CDR3 size: 15 residues. The CDR3 here is CASRPEGDRKYGYTF. The CDR3 DNA reads TGTGCCAGCAGGCCTGAGGGGGACAGGAAATATGGCTACACCTTC.

This rearrangement joins TRBV3-1 (or the pseudogene TRBV3-2) to TRBJ2-1; 7 bases match TRBD1. Germline CDR1 and CDR2: LGHDT and YNNKEL (reference sequence). V trimming: 1 base; J trimming: 1 base; junction bases outside the gene matches: 13. CDR3 length: 19 residues. The CDR3: CASSQVGTADPISYNEQFF. The CDR3 DNA sequence: TGTGCCAGCAGCCAAGTGGGGACAGCTGACCCAATTTCCTACAATGAGCAGTTCTTC.

The V and J genes are TRBV2 and TRBJ2-5, with 12 bases identical to TRBD2. The CDR3 spans 17 residues. Germline V gene data show CDR1 as SNHLY and CDR2 as FYNNEI. The trim removed 6 bases at V and 1 base at J, leaving 9 bases unmatched. CDR3: CASRPGWTSGAQETQYF. The DNA for the CDR3 is TGTGCCAGCAGGCCGGGCTGGACTAGCGGGGCCCAAGAGACCCAGTACTTC.

V and J are TRBV6-5 and TRBJ2-2; D perhaps matches TRBD2 (5 bases). V dropped 0 bases and J dropped 6 bases, with 11 bases sitting between them. There are 15 residues in the CDR3. The germline V gene encodes CDR1 MNHEY and CDR2 SVGAGI. The CDR3 nucleotides are TGTGCCAGCAGTTACTCAGGCCGGCGGGCCGGGGAGCTGTTTTTT. Translating it yields CASSYSGRRAGELFF.

This clone showed up many times. The chain carries TRBV7-9 and TRBJ1-4; 7 bases are a match to TRBD1. Germline V gives CDR1 SEHNR, CDR2 FQNEAQ (reference sequence). The CDR3 contains 15 residues. The ends lost 4 bases at V and 1 base at J; junction bases unmatched: 3. This CDR3 reads CASSSYRGTNEKLFF. The CDR3 nucleotides read TGTGCCAGCAGCTCATACAGGGGAACTAATGAAAAACTGTTTTTT.

V is TRBV3-1 (or the pseudogene TRBV3-2) and J is TRBJ1-6; TRBD1 matches at 9 bases. The trim removed 8 bases at V and 0 bases at J, leaving 5 bases unmatched. The CDR3 has 16 amino acids. Germline V gene data show CDR1 as LGHDT and CDR2 as YNNKEL (reference sequence). The CDR3 sequence is CASRDRGYSYNSPLHF. The CDR3 DNA sequence: TGTGCCAGCCGTGACAGGGGGTACTCCTATAATTCACCCCTCCACTTT.

Of note for this clone: This same CDR3 is encoded by further DNA sequences in the sample. The V gene is TRBV29-1, the J gene TRBJ1-1; TRBD1 might be the D (6 bases). V was cut by 4 bases and J by 2 bases, with 11 bases left in between. Germline V lookup: CDR1 SQVTM, CDR2 ANQGSEA. CDR3 length: 13 amino acids. CDR3 loop: CSVATGTNTEAFF. For the CDR3, the DNA is TGCAGCGTTGCGACAGGCACCAACACTGAAGCTTTCTTT.

The gene calls are TRBV3-1 (or the pseudogene TRBV3-2) and TRBJ1-2; D gene ambiguous. Per germline, CDR1 LGHDT and CDR2 YNNKEL (reference sequence). The CDR3 covers 18 residues. V lost 1 base and J lost 3, with 21 bases in between. CDR3 region: CASSQVRSAARNHYGYTF. DNA of the CDR3: TGTGCCAGCAGCCAAGTCCGATCAGCGGCTCGGAATCACTATGGCTACACCTTC.

The chain combines TRBV5-6 with TRBJ2-3; 8 bases align to TRBD2. This CDR3 has 14 amino acids. CDR1 is SGHDT and CDR2 is YYEEEE in the germline V gene. Trimming removed 4 bases from V and 3 bases from J; junction bases left unmatched: 4. This CDR3 is CASSLGLGTDTQYF. The CDR3 DNA reads as TGTGCCAGCAGCCTGGGACTAGGGACAGATACGCAGTATTTT.

The chain uses TRBV4-1 and TRBJ2-5; 12 bases line up with TRBD2. The CDR3 contains 14 residues. Germline V CDR1 and CDR2: MGHRA, YSYEKL. V shed 3 bases, J shed 5 bases, and the junction held 1 base outside the gene matches. CDR3 amino acids: CASSQTSGSETQYF. In DNA form, the CDR3 reads TGCGCCAGCAGCCAGACTAGCGGGAGTGAGACCCAGTACTTC.

This clone was counted a few times. The chain is built from TRBV5-1 and TRBJ2-1; possible D gene TRBD1, 6 bases. Germline CDR1 reads SGHRS; CDR2 reads YFSETQ. The ends were cut back, 1 base at V and 6 bases at J, with 14 bases in the middle. This CDR3 is built from 15 residues. CDR3 protein: CASSLTGILGNEQFF. Written as DNA, the CDR3 is TGCGCCAGCAGCTTGACAGGGATTCTTGGCAATGAGCAGTTCTTC.

The rearrangement links TRBV9 to TRBJ2-1, with 13 bases matching TRBD2. V trimming: 4 bases; J trimming: 6 bases; junction bases outside the gene matches: 1. This CDR3 region has 14 residues. Germline V gene data show CDR1 as SGDLS and CDR2 as YYNGEE. Here the CDR3 reads CASSWTSGSNEQFF. The CDR3 coding sequence is TGTGCCAGCAGCTGGACTAGCGGGAGCAATGAGCAGTTCTTC.

The chain employs TRBV6-2 or TRBV6-3 and TRBJ1-1; D remains unclear. Germline V lookup: CDR1 MNHEY, CDR2 SVGEGT. V dropped 3 bases and J dropped 1 base, with 12 bases sitting between them. The CDR3 has 15 amino acids. The CDR3 DNA reads as TGTGCCAGCAGTTATACCCCGGGTGCGAACACTGAAGCTTTCTTT. As protein: CASSYTPGANTEAFF.

The chain couples TRBV6-1 to TRBJ1-5; maybe TRBD1 (5 bases). The CDR3 has 16 amino acids. CDR1 and CDR2 (germline): MNHNS, SASEGT. The V gene lost 3 bases and the J gene lost 2 bases, with 14 bases spanning the gap. This CDR3 is CASSEGWGAGNQPQHF. CDR3 bases: TGTGCCAGCAGTGAGGGGTGGGGCGCCGGCAATCAGCCCCAGCATTTT.

The chain is built from TRBV5-1 and TRBJ1-6, with D perhaps matching TRBD1 (6 bases). This CDR3 comprises 14 residues. Trimming stripped 2 bases from V and 8 bases from J, with 11 bases between. Germline CDR1 is SGHRS and CDR2 is YFSETQ. The CDR3 DNA reads as TGCGCCAGCAGCTTTGACAGGACTGATTCACCCCTCCACTTT. It translates to CASSFDRTDSPLHF.

V and J are TRBV6-1 and TRBJ1-2; 9 bases align to TRBD1. The CDR3 spans 14 residues. The V gene's germline CDR1 is MNHNS and CDR2 SASEGT. V was clipped by 2 bases and J by 8 bases; unmatched bases: 6. For the CDR3, the DNA is TGTGCCAGCAGTGAAAAATGGACAGGGGCCGGCTACACCTTC. Protein sequence: CASSEKWTGAGYTF.

The chain has TRBV7-2 and TRBJ2-2; perhaps TRBD2 as D (5 bases). The germline CDR1 and CDR2 sequences are SGHTA and FQGNSA. V shed 0 bases and J shed 8 bases, with 13 bases lying between them. The length of the CDR3 is 15 residues. This chain's CDR3 is CASSLARMGEGELFF. The CDR3 DNA follows: TGTGCCAGCAGCTTAGCGCGGATGGGAGAGGGGGAGCTGTTTTTT.

The chain couples TRBV19 to TRBJ1-5; 7 nucleotides match TRBD1. Germline-derived CDR1 and CDR2 are LNHDA and SQIVND (reference sequence). J gave up 2 bases and V 8 bases, and 12 bases lay outside the gene matches. The length of the CDR3 is 16 residues. The DNA of the CDR3 is TGTGCCAGTTCGCCGACAGGGATTTGGGGCAATCAGCCCCAGCATTTT. Its translation: CASSPTGIWGNQPQHF.

This sequence joins TRBV6-4 and TRBJ2-5; 8 positions match TRBD2. This CDR3 comprises 17 residues. Germline trimming cut 7 bases from V and 0 bases from J; bases unmatched to any gene: 13. Germline CDR1 is MRHNA and CDR2 is SNTAGT. DNA for the CDR3: TGTGCCAGCATTGTAGCGGGGAGGGATACGTACCAAGAGACCCAGTACTTC. Translating gives CASIVAGRDTYQETQYF.

The chain carries TRBV27 and TRBJ1-1; the D is unclear. This CDR3 comprises 12 residues. Trimming took off 8 bases at V and 2 bases at J, with 9 bases between the two ends. The germline V gene has CDR1 MNHEY and CDR2 SMNVEV (reference sequence). The CDR3 loop is CASVDINTEAFF. The CDR3 coding sequence is TGTGCCAGCGTAGACATCAACACTGAAGCTTTCTTT.

The genes are TRBV6-5 and TRBJ1-2; TRBD1 is a possible D gene (6 bases). The ends were cut back, 4 bases at V and 1 base at J, with 16 bases in the middle. The germline CDR1 and CDR2 sequences are MNHEY and SVGAGI. The CDR3 is 16 residues long. CDR3: CASSLQGSAGNYGYTF. CDR3 nucleotides: TGTGCCAGCAGTTTACAGGGTTCCGCGGGTAACTATGGCTACACCTTC.